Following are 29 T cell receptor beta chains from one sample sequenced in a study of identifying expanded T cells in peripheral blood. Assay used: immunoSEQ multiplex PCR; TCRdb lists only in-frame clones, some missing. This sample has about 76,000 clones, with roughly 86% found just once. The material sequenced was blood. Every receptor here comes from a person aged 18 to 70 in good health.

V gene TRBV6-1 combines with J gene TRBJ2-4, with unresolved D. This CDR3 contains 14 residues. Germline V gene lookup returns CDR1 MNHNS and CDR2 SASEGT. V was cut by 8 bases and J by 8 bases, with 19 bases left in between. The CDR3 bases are TGTGCCAGCTCATCAGCAAACCCCCTAGACATTCAGTACTTC. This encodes CASSSANPLDIQYF.

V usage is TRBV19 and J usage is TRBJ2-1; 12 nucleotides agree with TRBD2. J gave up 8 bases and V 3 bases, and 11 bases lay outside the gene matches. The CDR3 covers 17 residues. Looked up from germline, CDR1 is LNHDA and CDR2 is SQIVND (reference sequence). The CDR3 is CASSMVWASGREDEQFF. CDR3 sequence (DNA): TGTGCCAGTAGTATGGTATGGGCTAGCGGGAGGGAGGATGAGCAGTTCTTC.

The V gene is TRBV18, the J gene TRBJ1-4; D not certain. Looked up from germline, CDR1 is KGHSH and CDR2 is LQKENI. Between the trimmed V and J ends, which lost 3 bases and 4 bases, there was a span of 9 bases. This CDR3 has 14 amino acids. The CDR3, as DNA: TGTGCCAGCTCACCGAAGGTAGATAATGAAAAACTGTTTTTT. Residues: CASSPKVDNEKLFF.

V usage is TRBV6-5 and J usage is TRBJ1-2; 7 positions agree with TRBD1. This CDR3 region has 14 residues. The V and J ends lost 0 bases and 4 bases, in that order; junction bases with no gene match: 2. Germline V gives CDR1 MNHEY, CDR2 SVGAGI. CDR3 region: CASSYSGQTYGYTF. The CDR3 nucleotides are TGTGCCAGCAGTTACTCGGGACAGACCTATGGCTACACCTTC.

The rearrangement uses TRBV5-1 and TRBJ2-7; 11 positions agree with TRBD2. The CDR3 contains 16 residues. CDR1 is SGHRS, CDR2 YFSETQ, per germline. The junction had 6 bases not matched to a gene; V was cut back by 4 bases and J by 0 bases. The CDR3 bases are TGCGCCAGCAGCCGGGGACTAGCGGCTGGCTCCTACGAGCAGTACTTC. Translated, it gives CASSRGLAAGSYEQYF.

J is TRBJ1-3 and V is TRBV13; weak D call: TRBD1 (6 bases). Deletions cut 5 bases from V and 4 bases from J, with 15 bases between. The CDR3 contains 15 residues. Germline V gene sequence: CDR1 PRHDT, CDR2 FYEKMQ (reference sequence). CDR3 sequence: CASSERGVGGNTIYF. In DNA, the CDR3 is TGTGCCAGCAGCGAGAGGGGGGTAGGCGGAAACACCATATATTTT.

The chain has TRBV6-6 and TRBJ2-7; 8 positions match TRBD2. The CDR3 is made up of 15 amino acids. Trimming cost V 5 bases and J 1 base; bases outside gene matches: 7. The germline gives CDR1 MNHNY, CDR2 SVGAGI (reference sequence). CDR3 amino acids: CASSTGGEGSYEQYF. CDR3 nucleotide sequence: TGTGCCAGCAGTACCGGGGGGGAGGGGTCCTACGAGCAGTACTTC.

As DNA, the CDR3 is TGTGCCAGCACCTTCCGATTGGGGGAAATGAACACTGAAGCTTTCTTT. This encodes CASTFRLGEMNTEAFF. The chain links TRBV28 to TRBJ1-1, with a possible D match to TRBD1 (5 bases). This CDR3 has 16 amino acids. The V end lost 7 bases, the J end lost 0 bases, and 18 bases lay between the germline ends. Germline assignment: CDR1 MDHEN and CDR2 SYDVKM.

This chain's CDR3 is CASSLAVLPPQETQYF. The CDR3 region has the DNA TGTGCCAGCAGCTTAGCTGTGCTACCCCCTCAAGAGACCCAGTACTTC. The chain carries TRBV7-2 and TRBJ2-5; D remains unclear. The CDR3 contains 16 residues. The V end was cut by 0 bases, the J end by 2 bases, with 13 bases between. CDR1 is SGHTA, CDR2 FQGNSA, per germline.

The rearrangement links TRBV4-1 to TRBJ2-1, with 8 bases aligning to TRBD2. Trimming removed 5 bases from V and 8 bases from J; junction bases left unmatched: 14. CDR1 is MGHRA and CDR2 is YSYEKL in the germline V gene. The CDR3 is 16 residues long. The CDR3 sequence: CASSYRPPTSDDEQFF. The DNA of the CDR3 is TGCGCCAGCAGCTACCGCCCCCCGACTAGCGACGATGAGCAGTTCTTC.

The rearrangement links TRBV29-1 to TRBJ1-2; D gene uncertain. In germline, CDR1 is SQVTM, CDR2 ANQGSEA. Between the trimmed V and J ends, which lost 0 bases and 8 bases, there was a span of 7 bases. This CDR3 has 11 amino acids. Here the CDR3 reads CSVEDERGYTF. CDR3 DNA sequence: TGCAGCGTTGAAGATGAGAGAGGCTACACCTTC.

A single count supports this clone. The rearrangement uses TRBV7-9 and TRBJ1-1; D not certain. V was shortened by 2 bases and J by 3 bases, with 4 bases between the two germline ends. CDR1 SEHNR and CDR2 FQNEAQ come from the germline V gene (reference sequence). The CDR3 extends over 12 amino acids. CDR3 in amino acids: CASSLLDTEAFF. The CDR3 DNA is TGTGCCAGCAGCTTACTCGACACTGAAGCTTTCTTT.

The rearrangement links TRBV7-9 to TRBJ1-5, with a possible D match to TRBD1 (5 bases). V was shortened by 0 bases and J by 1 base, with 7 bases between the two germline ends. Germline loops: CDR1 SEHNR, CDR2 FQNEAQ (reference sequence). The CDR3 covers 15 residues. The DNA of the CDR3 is TGTGCCAGCAGCTTAGCAGGGGTAAGCAATCAGCCCCAGCATTTT. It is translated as CASSLAGVSNQPQHF.

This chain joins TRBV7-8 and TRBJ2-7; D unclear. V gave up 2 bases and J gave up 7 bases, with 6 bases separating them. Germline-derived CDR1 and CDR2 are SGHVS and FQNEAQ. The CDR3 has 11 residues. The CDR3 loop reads CASSLSEEQYF. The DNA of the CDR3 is TGTGCCAGCAGCTTATCAGAAGAGCAGTACTTC.

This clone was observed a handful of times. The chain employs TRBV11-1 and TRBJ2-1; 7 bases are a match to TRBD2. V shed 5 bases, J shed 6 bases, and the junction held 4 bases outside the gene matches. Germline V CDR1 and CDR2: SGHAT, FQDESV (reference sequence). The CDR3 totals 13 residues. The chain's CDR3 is CASSPSGGNEQFF. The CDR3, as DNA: TGTGCCAGCAGCCCTAGCGGTGGCAATGAGCAGTTCTTC.

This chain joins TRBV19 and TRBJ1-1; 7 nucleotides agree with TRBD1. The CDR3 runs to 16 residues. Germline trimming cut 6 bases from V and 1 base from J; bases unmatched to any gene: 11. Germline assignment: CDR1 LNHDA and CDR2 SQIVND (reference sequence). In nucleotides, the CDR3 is TGTGCCAGTAGCCGAGGGGGCGGGCTGGGGAACACTGAAGCTTTCTTT. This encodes CASSRGGGLGNTEAFF.

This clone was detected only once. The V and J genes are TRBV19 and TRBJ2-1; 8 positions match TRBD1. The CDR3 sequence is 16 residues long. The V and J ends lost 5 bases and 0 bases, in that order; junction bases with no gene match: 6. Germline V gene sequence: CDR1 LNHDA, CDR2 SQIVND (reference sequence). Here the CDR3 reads CASSFYRGSSYNEQFF. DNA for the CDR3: TGTGCCAGTAGTTTCTACAGGGGGAGCTCCTACAATGAGCAGTTCTTC.

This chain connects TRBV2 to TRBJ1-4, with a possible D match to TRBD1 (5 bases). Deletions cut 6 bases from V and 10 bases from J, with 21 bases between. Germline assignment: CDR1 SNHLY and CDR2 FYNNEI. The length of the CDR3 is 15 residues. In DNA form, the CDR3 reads TGTGCCAGCAGCCTTGGGGCCCTCCTACCCGGAAAACTGTTTTTT. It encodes CASSLGALLPGKLFF.

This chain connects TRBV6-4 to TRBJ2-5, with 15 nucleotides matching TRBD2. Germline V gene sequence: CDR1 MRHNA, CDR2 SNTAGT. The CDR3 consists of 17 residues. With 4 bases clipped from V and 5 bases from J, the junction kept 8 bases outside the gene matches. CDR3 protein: CASSAFGLAGGLETQYF. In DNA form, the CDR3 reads TGTGCCAGCAGTGCCTTTGGACTAGCGGGAGGGCTGGAGACCCAGTACTTC.

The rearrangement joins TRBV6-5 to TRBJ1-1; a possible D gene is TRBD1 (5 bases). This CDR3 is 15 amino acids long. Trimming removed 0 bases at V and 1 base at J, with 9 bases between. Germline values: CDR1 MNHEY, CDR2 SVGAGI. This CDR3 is CASSYSSQGNTEAFF. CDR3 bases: TGTGCCAGCAGTTACTCGTCTCAGGGGAACACTGAAGCTTTCTTT.

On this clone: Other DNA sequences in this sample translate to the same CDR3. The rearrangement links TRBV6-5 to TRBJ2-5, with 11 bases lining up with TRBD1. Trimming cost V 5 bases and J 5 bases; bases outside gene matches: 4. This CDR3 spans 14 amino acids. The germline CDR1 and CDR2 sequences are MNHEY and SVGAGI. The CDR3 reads CASSPGTGGETQYF. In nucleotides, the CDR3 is TGTGCCAGCAGTCCCGGGACAGGGGGGGAGACCCAGTACTTC.

The DNA for the CDR3 is TGTGCCAGCAAACAGGGACCCCTCGGCTACACCTTC. Amino acid sequence: CASKQGPLGYTF. V gene TRBV28 combines with J gene TRBJ1-2; TRBD1 is a possible D gene (6 bases). Germline V lookup: CDR1 MDHEN, CDR2 SYDVKM. Trimming cost V 7 bases and J 8 bases, with 14 bases left between them. This CDR3 is built from 12 residues.

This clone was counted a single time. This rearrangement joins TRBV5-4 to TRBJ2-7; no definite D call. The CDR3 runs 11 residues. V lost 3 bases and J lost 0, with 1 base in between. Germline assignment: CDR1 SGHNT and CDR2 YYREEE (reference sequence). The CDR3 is CASSSSYEQYF. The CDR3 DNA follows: TGTGCCAGCAGCTCCTCCTACGAGCAGTACTTC.

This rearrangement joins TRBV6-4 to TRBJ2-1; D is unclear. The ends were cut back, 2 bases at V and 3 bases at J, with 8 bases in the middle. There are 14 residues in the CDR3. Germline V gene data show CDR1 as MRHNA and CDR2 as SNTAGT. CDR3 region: CASSDGGGYNEQFF. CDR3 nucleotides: TGTGCCAGCAGTGACGGTGGCGGCTACAATGAGCAGTTCTTC.

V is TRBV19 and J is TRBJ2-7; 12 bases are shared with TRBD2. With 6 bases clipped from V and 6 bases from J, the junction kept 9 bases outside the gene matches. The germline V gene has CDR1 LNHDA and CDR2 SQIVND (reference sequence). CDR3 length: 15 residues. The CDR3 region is CASSTTLTSGSEQYF. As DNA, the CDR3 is TGTGCCAGTAGCACCACTTTGACTAGCGGGAGCGAGCAGTACTTC.

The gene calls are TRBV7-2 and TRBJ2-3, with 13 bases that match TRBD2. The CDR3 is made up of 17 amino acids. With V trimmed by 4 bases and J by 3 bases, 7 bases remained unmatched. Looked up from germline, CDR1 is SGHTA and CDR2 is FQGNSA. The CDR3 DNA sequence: TGTGCCAGCAGCTCACGGACTAGCGGGAGAGGTACAGATACGCAGTATTTT. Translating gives CASSSRTSGRGTDTQYF.

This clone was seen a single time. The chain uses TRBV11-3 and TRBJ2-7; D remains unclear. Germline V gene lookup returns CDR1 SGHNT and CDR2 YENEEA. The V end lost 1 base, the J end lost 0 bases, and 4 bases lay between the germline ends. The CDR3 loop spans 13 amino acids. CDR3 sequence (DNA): TGTGCCAGCAGCTTAGGCTTCTCCTACGAGCAGTACTTC. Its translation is CASSLGFSYEQYF.

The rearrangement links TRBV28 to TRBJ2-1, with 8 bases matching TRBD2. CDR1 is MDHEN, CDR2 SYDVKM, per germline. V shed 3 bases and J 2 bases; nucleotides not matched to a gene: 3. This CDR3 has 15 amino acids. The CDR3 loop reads CASSFKLAAYNEQFF. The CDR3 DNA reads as TGTGCCAGCAGTTTTAAACTAGCGGCCTACAATGAGCAGTTCTTC.

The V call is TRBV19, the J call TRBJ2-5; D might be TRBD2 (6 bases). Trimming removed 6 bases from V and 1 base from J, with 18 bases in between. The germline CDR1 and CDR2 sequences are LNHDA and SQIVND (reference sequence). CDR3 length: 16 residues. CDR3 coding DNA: TGTGCCAGTAGGGGGGACTTTACCCACCCCCAAGAGACCCAGTACTTC. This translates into CASRGDFTHPQETQYF.